This TCR beta chain emerged from a study of cytomegalovirus exposure and HLA in healthy donors. The PCR made use of 60 Vbeta and 13 Jbeta primers. The data were produced by immunoSEQ multiplex PCR, yet TCRdb's version contains in-frame clones alone and is incomplete. This table has 150,000 or so clones, 80% appearing once. Study results and limitations: Three CMV-associated chains proved CMV antigen-specific in vitro. Researchers counted 164 TCR beta chains as cytomegalovirus-associated. Earlier analysis yielded a pattern in which most TCR beta V segments were productive about 90% or about 30% of the time.

This clone was counted once. Its target is unknown. This CDR3 has 15 residues. With V trimmed by 0 bases and J by 4 bases, 5 bases remained unmatched. The germline CDR1 and CDR2 sequences are LGHNT and FRNRAP. This clonotype originated in a man aged 45-60 years in good health and CMV-seronegative. The V call is TRBV12-5, the J call TRBJ1-2; 7 nucleotides align to TRBD1. Material: PBMCs. CDR3 amino acids: CASGLVVTGLYGYTF. The CDR3 bases are TGTGCTAGTGGTTTGGTTGTGACAGGGCTCTATGGCTACACCTTC.